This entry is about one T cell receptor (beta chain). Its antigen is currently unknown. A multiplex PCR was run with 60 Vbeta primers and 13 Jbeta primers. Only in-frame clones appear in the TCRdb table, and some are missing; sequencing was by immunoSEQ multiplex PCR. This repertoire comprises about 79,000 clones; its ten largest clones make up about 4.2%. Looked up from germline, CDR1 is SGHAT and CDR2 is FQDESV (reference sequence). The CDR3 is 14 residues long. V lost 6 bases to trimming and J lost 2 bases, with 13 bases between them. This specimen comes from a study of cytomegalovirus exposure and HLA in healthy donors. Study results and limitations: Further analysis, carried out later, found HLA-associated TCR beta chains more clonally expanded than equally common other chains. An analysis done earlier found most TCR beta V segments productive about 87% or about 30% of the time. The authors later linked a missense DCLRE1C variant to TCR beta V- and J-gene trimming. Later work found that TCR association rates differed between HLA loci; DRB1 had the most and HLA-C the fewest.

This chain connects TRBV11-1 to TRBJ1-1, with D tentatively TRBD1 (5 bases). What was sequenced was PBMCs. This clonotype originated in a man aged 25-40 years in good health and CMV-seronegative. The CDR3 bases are TGTGCCAGCAGAGGAATAGGGGCTAACACTGAAGCTTTCTTT. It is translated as CASRGIGANTEAFF.